This TCR beta chain originates from a study of blood T cell repertoires in COVID-19. Study background: Sources were T cells, B-cell-depleted T cells, or PBMCs; the material itself was cDNA or gDNA.

A few counts support this clone. In the authors' methods: Amplification from reference gene primers served as the basis for estimated nucleated cell counts. Sequenced by immunoSEQ multiplex PCR; TCRdb stores in-frame clones only, minus some. Clone size and V and J calls were adopted from that table, with D and trimming inferred from the DNA. The top ten hold around 3.3% of the sample, which has hundreds of thousands of clones, approximately 89% seen once. This CDR3 spans 14 amino acids. V trimming: 6 bases; J trimming: 2 bases; junction bases outside the gene matches: 5. The germline CDR1 and CDR2 sequences are MNHEY and SVGAGI.

The chain employs TRBV6-5 and TRBJ1-1; 8 bases agree with TRBD1. Sequenced sample: peripheral blood. The TCR was taken from a woman aged 18 to 35 who had recovered from COVID-19. CDR3 DNA: TGTGCCAGCAGCACGACAGGGGTTAACACTGAAGCTTTCTTT. It specifies CASSTTGVNTEAFF.